These 29 T cell receptor beta chains were all obtained from the same sample, sequenced in a study of neurological immune-mediated disorders (dated by TCRdb to about 2019). Library preparation was by 5' RACE. TCRdb names Illumina HiSeq 2500 as the instrument used. The public reads were reprocessed in TCRdb via fastp at Q25 and MiXCR, keeping in-frame beta chains. Every distinct CDR3 protein forms one entry, paired with its most common genes and DNA. Here the sample has tens of thousands of distinct CDR3 sequences; roughly 8.4% occur a single time. The ten largest clonotypes hold over 1.5% of the sample. The time point label corresponds to: longitudinal time-point 3. Source material: PBMCs. These receptors were obtained from a woman aged 40 to 55 in good health.

This clonotype showed up many times. The chain combines TRBV7-2 with TRBJ2-5; TRBD2 matches at 12 bases. Trimming removed 4 bases from V and 0 bases from J; junction bases left unmatched: 6. The germline V gene encodes CDR1 SGHTA and CDR2 FQGNSA. This CDR3 contains 17 residues. The DNA for the CDR3 is TGTGCCAGCAGCTACGGACTAGCGGGGAGAAACCAAGAGACCCAGTACTTC. Translating gives CASSYGLAGRNQETQYF.

This clonotype was detected many times. The gene calls are TRBV7-8 and TRBJ2-7; 12 bases are a match to TRBD1. Per germline, CDR1 SGHVS and CDR2 FQNEAQ. J lost 5 bases, V lost 5 bases, and 4 bases had no gene match. There are 14 residues in the CDR3. The CDR3 region has the DNA TGTGCCAGCAGCACCGGGACAGGGGGCGACGAGCAGTACTTC. It encodes CASSTGTGGDEQYF.

This clonotype was recorded many times. The CDR3 coding sequence is TGTGCCAGCAGACGAGAGACCCAGTACTTC. As protein: CASRRETQYF. This chain links TRBV3-1 with TRBJ2-5; D not resolved. Germline CDR1 is LGHDT and CDR2 is YNNKEL (reference sequence). V gave up 6 bases and J gave up 4 bases, with 3 bases separating them. The CDR3 extends over 10 amino acids.

This clonotype was observed many times. The chain has TRBV4-2 and TRBJ1-1, with D uncertain. The CDR3 has 14 amino acids. Germline CDR1 LGHNA, CDR2 YNFKEQ. The V end lost 0 bases, the J end lost 9 bases, and 14 bases lay between the germline ends. The CDR3 region has the DNA TGTGCCAGCAGCCAAGATCTAAGGGAGGCCCAAGCTTTCTTT. Translated: CASSQDLREAQAFF.

This clonotype was observed at least ten times. This rearrangement joins TRBV12-3 or TRBV12-4 to TRBJ2-3, with D possibly matching TRBD2 (5 bases). The CDR3 runs to 16 residues. Between the trimmed V and J ends, which lost 7 bases and 0 bases, there was a span of 17 bases. In nucleotides, the CDR3 is TGTGCCAGCAACCAAAAGCCGGGGTATAGCACAGATACGCAGTATTTT. Its translation is CASNQKPGYSTDTQYF.

This clonotype was counted at least ten times. The J gene is TRBJ2-1, the V gene TRBV2; D might be TRBD2 (5 bases). V lost 2 bases, J lost 8 bases, and 13 bases lay in between. Germline V gene sequence: CDR1 SNHLY, CDR2 FYNNEI. The CDR3 spans 14 residues. The CDR3 sequence: CASSERDYFHEQFF. CDR3 in DNA: TGTGCCAGCAGTGAACGCGACTACTTCCATGAGCAGTTCTTC.

This clonotype was detected many times. DNA for the CDR3: TGCGCCAGCAGCTTGGCGGCCCTAAATGAAAAACTGTTTTTT. It encodes CASSLAALNEKLFF. The chain uses TRBV5-1 and TRBJ1-4; no firm D call. The CDR3 is 14 residues long. Germline V lookup: CDR1 SGHRS, CDR2 YFSETQ. The V end lost 0 bases, the J end lost 5 bases, and 8 bases lay between the germline ends.

This clonotype showed up many times. This chain uses TRBV5-1 with TRBJ1-1; no definite D call. The V end was cut by 4 bases, the J end by 3 bases, with 10 bases between. The CDR3 length is 13 residues. Germline V CDR1 and CDR2: SGHRS, YFSETQ. The CDR3 DNA follows: TGCGCCAGCAGCCCCACGATGGACACTGAAGCTTTCTTT. This encodes CASSPTMDTEAFF.

This clonotype was observed at least ten times. The gene calls are TRBV20-1 and TRBJ1-5; 8 nucleotides line up with TRBD1. Germline V gene data show CDR1 as DFQATT and CDR2 as SNEGSKA (reference sequence). Trimming removed 5 bases from V and 9 bases from J; junction bases left unmatched: 9. The CDR3 contains 13 residues. In DNA, the CDR3 is TGCAGTGCTGAGGCGACCCAGGGGGCGCCCCAGCATTTT. Translated, it gives CSAEATQGAPQHF.

The rearrangement links TRBV9 to TRBJ2-3; D not certain. Germline CDR1 SGDLS, CDR2 YYNGEE. The CDR3 is 17 residues long. The V end was cut by 0 bases, the J end by 3 bases, with 17 bases between. The CDR3 DNA sequence: TGTGCCAGCAGCGTAGCTGGTGGGGTCTATAATACAGATACGCAGTATTTT. Protein: CASSVAGGVYNTDTQYF.

In this sample, this clonotype turned up many times. CDR3 nucleotides: TGTGCCAGCAGCTTTTTACCGGGACAGGGGGGCTGGACTGAAGCTTTCTTT. It is translated as CASSFLPGQGGWTEAFF. The chain couples TRBV5-6 to TRBJ1-1, with TRBD1 matching over 11 bases. The CDR3 is 17 amino acids. CDR1 is SGHDT, CDR2 YYEEEE, per germline. The trim removed 2 bases at V and 5 bases at J, leaving 11 bases unmatched.

This clonotype has a count of ten or more. This CDR3 reads CASSLRKWGLSGNTIYF. CDR3 in DNA: TGTGCCAGCAGTTTACGGAAGTGGGGGCTCTCTGGAAACACCATATATTTT. The chain recombines TRBV12-3 or TRBV12-4 with TRBJ1-3; maybe TRBD1 (6 bases). V dropped 2 bases and J dropped 0 bases, with 14 bases sitting between them. This CDR3 contains 17 residues.

This clonotype was counted at least ten times. The chain couples TRBV5-1 to TRBJ2-2, with a weak D call TRBD1 (5 bases). This CDR3 is built from 13 residues. Germline CDR1 and CDR2: SGHRS and YFSETQ. V was pared by 0 bases and J by 6 bases, with 6 bases between. The CDR3, as DNA: TGCGCCAGCAGCTTGGAAGGGGCCGGGGAGCTGTTTTTT. Protein sequence: CASSLEGAGELFF. Full variable domain (missing parts from reference TRBV5-1 and TRBJ2-2): KAGVTQTPRYLIKTRGQQVTLSCSPISGHRSVSWYQQTPGQGLQFLFEYFSETQRNKGNFPGRFSGRQFSNSRSEMNVSTLELGDSALYLCASSLEGAGELFFGEGSRLTVL.

Many counts were recorded for this clonotype. The junction does not match germline at one end; this may be a read error. The chain carries TRBV14 and TRBJ1-2, with D tentatively TRBD1 (5 bases). This CDR3 is built from 14 residues. CDR1 is SGHDN and CDR2 is FVKESK in the germline V gene. In DNA form, the CDR3 reads TGTGCCAGCAGCCAAGTAGGGACCTGGGACGTCGGACTCTTC. Encoded protein: CASSQVGTWDVGLF.

This clonotype was detected ten times or more. The J gene is TRBJ1-1, the V gene TRBV20-1, with D uncertain. Trimming removed 0 bases from V and 4 bases from J, with 18 bases in between. The CDR3 has 16 residues. Per germline, CDR1 DFQATT and CDR2 SNEGSKA (reference sequence). Here the CDR3 reads CSARDGDYSRTTEAFF. CDR3 DNA: TGCAGTGCTAGAGATGGGGATTACAGTCGAACCACTGAAGCTTTCTTT.

The table lists this clonotype with a few counts. V usage is TRBV19 and J usage is TRBJ1-1; possibly TRBD1 for D (5 bases). Germline V lookup: CDR1 LNHDA, CDR2 SQIVND (reference sequence). V was cut by 5 bases and J by 1 base, with 11 bases left in between. This CDR3 region has 14 residues. In DNA form, the CDR3 reads TGTGCCAGTAGTGAGGGGCGGAAGAACACTGAAGCTTTCTTT. Protein product: CASSEGRKNTEAFF. Full variable domain (remainder filled in from reference TRBV19 and TRBJ1-1): DGGITQSPKYLFRKEGQNVTLSCEQNLNHDAMYWYRQDPGQGLRLIYYSQIVNDFQKGDIAEGYSVSREKKESFPLTVTSAQKNPTAFYLCASSEGRKNTEAFFGQGTRLTVV.

This clonotype was observed a handful of times. The J gene is TRBJ1-1, the V gene TRBV5-1, with D maybe TRBD1 (5 bases). CDR1 is SGHRS and CDR2 is YFSETQ in the germline V gene. The CDR3 contains 15 residues. V gave up 1 base and J gave up 11 bases, with 21 bases separating them. The CDR3 DNA reads TGCGCCAGCAGCTTGACTACAAGGGGAGGGGTAGCGGCTTTCTTT. It encodes CASSLTTRGGVAAFF.

This clonotype was found many times. This rearrangement joins TRBV29-1 to TRBJ1-6; 10 nucleotides match TRBD1. J was trimmed by 4 bases and V by 4 bases; bases with no gene match: 7. CDR1 is SQVTM and CDR2 is ANQGSEA in the germline V gene. The CDR3 runs 16 residues. Written as DNA, the CDR3 is TGCAGCGTTGGGGGACAGGGGCAAGGTTATAATTCACCCCTCCACTTT. This gives the protein CSVGGQGQGYNSPLHF.

This clonotype was observed many times. V usage is TRBV7-2 and J usage is TRBJ1-1, with D maybe TRBD1 (6 bases). Trimming removed 5 bases at V and 6 bases at J, with 19 bases between. The CDR3 runs to 15 residues. From germline, CDR1 is SGHTA and CDR2 FQGNSA. The CDR3 spells CASSQGRWGRSEAFF. CDR3 coding DNA: TGTGCCAGCAGCCAAGGTCGGTGGGGGCGGTCTGAAGCTTTCTTT.

The chain has TRBV20-1 and TRBJ2-3, with 7 bases identical to TRBD1. The J segment lost 2 bases and the V segment lost 0 bases, leaving 5 bases of the junction unmatched. CDR1 and CDR2 from the germline V gene are DFQATT and SNEGSKA (reference sequence). This CDR3 comprises 15 residues. The DNA of the CDR3 is TGCAGTGCTAGAGATTGGGGGACAGCCACAGATACGCAGTATTTT. It specifies CSARDWGTATDTQYF.

The chain is built from TRBV19 and TRBJ2-5; a possible D gene is TRBD1 (7 bases). There are 15 residues in the CDR3. The V gene's germline CDR1 is LNHDA and CDR2 SQIVND (reference sequence). The V end lost 5 bases, the J end lost 2 bases, and 15 bases lay between the germline ends. CDR3 region: CASSGGGTAQETQYF. DNA of the CDR3: TGTGCCAGTAGTGGAGGAGGGACAGCGCAAGAGACCCAGTACTTC.

The sample holds many counts of this clonotype. The V gene is TRBV12-3 or TRBV12-4, the J gene TRBJ1-4; the D is unclear. V was trimmed by 2 bases and J by 5 bases, leaving 6 bases between them. The CDR3 length is 13 residues. The CDR3 here is CASSLRPNEKLFF. In nucleotides, the CDR3 is TGTGCCAGCAGTTTACGCCCAAATGAAAAACTGTTTTTT.

This clonotype was counted ten times or more. The genes are TRBV5-5 and TRBJ1-5; 10 bases are shared with TRBD1. After removal of 0 bases from V and 7 bases from J, the junction contained 4 bases not matched to a gene. The CDR3 is made up of 15 amino acids. Per germline, CDR1 SGHKS and CDR2 YYEKEE (reference sequence). The CDR3 sequence: CASSLGDRGGQPQHF. CDR3 sequence (DNA): TGTGCCAGCAGCTTGGGGGACAGGGGAGGACAGCCCCAGCATTTT.

This clonotype came up many times. The rearrangement joins TRBV29-1 to TRBJ2-1; no clear D gene. This CDR3 region has 13 residues. V dropped 4 bases and J dropped 3 bases, with 10 bases sitting between them. Germline V gene lookup returns CDR1 SQVTM and CDR2 ANQGSEA. CDR3 amino acids: CSVVVGNYNEQFF. For the CDR3, the DNA is TGCAGCGTTGTCGTGGGAAACTACAATGAGCAGTTCTTC.

A few counts support this clonotype. This CDR3 is CSARDLTSGSNTGELFF. The CDR3 bases are TGCAGTGCTAGAGATCTGACTAGCGGGTCGAACACCGGGGAGCTGTTTTTT. This chain joins TRBV20-1 and TRBJ2-2; the match to TRBD2 covers 10 bases. The germline gives CDR1 DFQATT, CDR2 SNEGSKA (reference sequence). V was clipped by 0 bases and J by 0 bases; unmatched bases: 4. CDR3 length equals 17 residues.

This clonotype was recorded at least ten times. The chain is built from TRBV25-1 and TRBJ1-1; 10 nucleotides agree with TRBD1. Per germline, CDR1 MGHDK and CDR2 SYGVNS. V dropped 6 bases and J dropped 6; count of bases not matched to a gene: 7. The CDR3 runs 14 residues. CDR3 sequence (DNA): TGTGCCAGCAGGAGGACAGGGGGAAAAGCTGAAGCTTTCTTT. This sequence encodes CASRRTGGKAEAFF. Filled out from reference TRBV25-1 and TRBJ1-1, the complete variable domain reads EADIYQTPRYLVIGTGKKITLECSQTMGHDKMYWYQQDPGMELHLIHYSYGVNSTEKGDLSSESTVSRIRTEHFPLTLESARPSHTSQYLCASRRTGGKAEAFFGQGTRLTVV.

This clonotype was counted ten times or more. The rearrangement uses TRBV5-5 and TRBJ1-6; TRBD1 matches at 7 bases. The V and J ends lost 3 bases and 10 bases, in that order; junction bases with no gene match: 10. CDR3 length: 15 residues. CDR1 is SGHKS and CDR2 is YYEKEE in the germline V gene (reference sequence). CDR3 sequence: CASSSMTGLGSPLHF. The CDR3 nucleotides read TGTGCCAGCAGCTCGATGACAGGGCTTGGCTCACCCCTCCACTTT.

This clonotype was observed many times. The genes are TRBV5-1 and TRBJ1-2, with 9 nucleotides matching TRBD1. CDR3 length: 14 residues. V dropped 4 bases and J dropped 5; count of bases not matched to a gene: 6. Germline loops: CDR1 SGHRS, CDR2 YFSETQ. The chain's CDR3 is CASSPRTGEYGYTF. In nucleotides, the CDR3 is TGCGCCAGCAGCCCGAGGACAGGGGAATATGGCTACACCTTC. The complete variable domain, with remaining parts taken from reference TRBV5-1 and TRBJ1-2, reads KAGVTQTPRYLIKTRGQQVTLSCSPISGHRSVSWYQQTPGQGLQFLFEYFSETQRNKGNFPGRFSGRQFSNSRSEMNVSTLELGDSALYLCASSPRTGEYGYTFGSGTRLTVV.

This clonotype was seen a few times. The chain links TRBV6-2 or TRBV6-3 to TRBJ2-5; 13 bases match TRBD2. Germline-derived CDR1 and CDR2 are MNHEY and SVGEGT. The V gene end was trimmed by 8 bases and the J gene end by 4 bases; junction bases not matched to a gene: 7. This CDR3 spans 15 amino acids. CDR3 nucleotides: TGTGCCAGCGCAGGACTAGCGGGGGCGGGAGAGACCCAGTACTTC. Translated, it gives CASAGLAGAGETQYF.